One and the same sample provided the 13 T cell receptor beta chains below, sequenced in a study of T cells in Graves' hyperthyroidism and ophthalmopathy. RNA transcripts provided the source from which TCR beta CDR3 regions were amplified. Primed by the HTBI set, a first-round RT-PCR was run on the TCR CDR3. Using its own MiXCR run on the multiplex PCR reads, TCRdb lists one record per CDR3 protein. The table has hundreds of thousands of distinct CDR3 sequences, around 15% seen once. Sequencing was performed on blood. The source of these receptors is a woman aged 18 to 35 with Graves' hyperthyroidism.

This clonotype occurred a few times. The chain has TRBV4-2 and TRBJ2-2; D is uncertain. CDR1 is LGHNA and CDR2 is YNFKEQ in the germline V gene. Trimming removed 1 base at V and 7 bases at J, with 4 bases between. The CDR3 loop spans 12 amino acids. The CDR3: CASSQGGGELFF. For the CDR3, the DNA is TGTGCCAGCAGCCAAGGCGGCGGGGAGCTGTTTTTT.

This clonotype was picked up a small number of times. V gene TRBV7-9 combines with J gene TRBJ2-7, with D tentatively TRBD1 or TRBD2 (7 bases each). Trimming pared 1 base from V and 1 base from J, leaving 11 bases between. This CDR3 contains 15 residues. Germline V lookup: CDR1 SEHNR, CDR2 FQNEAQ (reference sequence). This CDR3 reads CASSLGGGQSYEQYF. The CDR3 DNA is TGTGCCAGCAGCTTAGGGGGGGGACAGTCCTACGAGCAGTACTTC.

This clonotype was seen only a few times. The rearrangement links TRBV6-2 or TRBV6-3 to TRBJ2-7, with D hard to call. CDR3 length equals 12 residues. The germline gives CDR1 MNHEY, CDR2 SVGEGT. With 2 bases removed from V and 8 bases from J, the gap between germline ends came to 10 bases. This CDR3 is CASSYPKPQQYF. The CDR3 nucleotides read TGTGCCAGCAGTTACCCTAAACCACAGCAGTACTTC.

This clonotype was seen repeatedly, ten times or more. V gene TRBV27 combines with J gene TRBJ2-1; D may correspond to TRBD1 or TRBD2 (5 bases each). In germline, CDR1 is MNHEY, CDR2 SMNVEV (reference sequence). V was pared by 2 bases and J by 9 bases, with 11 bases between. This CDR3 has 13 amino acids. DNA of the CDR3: TGTGCCAGCAGTTTAAGTTCAGGGAGTGAGCAGTTCTTC. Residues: CASSLSSGSEQFF.

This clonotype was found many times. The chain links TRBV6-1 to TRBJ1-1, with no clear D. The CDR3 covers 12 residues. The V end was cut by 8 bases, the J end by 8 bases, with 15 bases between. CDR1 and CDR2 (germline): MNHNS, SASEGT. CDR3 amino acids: CASQHSGQEAFF. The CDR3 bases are TGTGCCAGCCAGCACAGCGGCCAGGAAGCTTTCTTT.

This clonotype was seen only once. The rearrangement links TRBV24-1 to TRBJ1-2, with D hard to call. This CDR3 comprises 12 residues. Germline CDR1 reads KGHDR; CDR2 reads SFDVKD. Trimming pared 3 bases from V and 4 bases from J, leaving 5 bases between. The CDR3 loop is CATSDGGYGYTF. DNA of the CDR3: TGTGCCACCAGTGATGGAGGCTATGGCTACACCTTC.

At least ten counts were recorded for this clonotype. Written as DNA, the CDR3 is TGTGCCAGCAGCTTAAGGGGTGGCGTGTCCTCGGAGACCCAGTACTTC. It yields the protein CASSLRGGVSSETQYF. The chain uses TRBV7-9 and TRBJ2-5, with TRBD1 as a possible D gene (5 bases). CDR3 length: 16 residues. Trimming cost V 2 bases and J 5 bases, with 18 bases left between them. Per germline, CDR1 SEHNR and CDR2 FQNEAQ (reference sequence).

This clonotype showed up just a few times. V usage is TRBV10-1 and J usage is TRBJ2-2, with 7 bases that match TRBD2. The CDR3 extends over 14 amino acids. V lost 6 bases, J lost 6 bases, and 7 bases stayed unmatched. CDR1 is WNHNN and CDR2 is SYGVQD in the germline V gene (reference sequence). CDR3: CASSRTSGAGELFF. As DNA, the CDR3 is TGCGCCAGCAGCCGGACTAGTGGGGCCGGGGAGCTGTTTTTT.

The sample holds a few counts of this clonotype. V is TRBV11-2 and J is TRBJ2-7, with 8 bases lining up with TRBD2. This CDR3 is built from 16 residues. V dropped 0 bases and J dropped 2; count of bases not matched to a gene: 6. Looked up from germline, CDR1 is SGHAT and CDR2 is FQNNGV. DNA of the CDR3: TGTGCCAGCAGCTTAGAGCGGCTAGCGGGTCCCTACGAGCAGTACTTC. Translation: CASSLERLAGPYEQYF.

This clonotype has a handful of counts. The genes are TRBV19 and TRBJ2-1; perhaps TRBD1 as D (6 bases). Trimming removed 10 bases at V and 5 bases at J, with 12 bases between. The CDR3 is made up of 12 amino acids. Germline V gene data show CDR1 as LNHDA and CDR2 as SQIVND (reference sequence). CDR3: CATGQGNNEQFF. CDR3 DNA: TGTGCCACGGGGCAGGGGAACAATGAGCAGTTCTTC.

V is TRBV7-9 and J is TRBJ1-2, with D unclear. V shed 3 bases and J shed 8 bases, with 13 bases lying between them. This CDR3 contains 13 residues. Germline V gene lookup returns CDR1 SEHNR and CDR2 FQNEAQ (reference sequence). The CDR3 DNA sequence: TGTGCCAGCAGCTTTACAAACGCACACGGCTACACCTTC. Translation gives CASSFTNAHGYTF.

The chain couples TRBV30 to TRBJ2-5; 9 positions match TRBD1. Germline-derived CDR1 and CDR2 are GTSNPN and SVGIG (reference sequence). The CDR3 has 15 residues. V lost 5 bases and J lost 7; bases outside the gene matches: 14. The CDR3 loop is CAWGTTGGGLWTQYF. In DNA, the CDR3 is TGTGCCTGGGGGACGACAGGGGGTGGGTTGTGGACCCAGTACTTC. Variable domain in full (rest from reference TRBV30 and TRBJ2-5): SQTIHQWPATLVQPVGSPLSLECTVEGTSNPNLYWYRQAAGRGLQLLFYSVGIGQISSEVPQNLSASRPQDRQFILSSKKLLLSDSGFYLCAWGTTGGGLWTQYFGPGTRLLVL.

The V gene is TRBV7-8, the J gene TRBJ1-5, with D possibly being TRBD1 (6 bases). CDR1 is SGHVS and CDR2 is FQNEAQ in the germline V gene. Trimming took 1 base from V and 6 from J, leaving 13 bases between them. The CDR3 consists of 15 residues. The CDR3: CASSLVIRGGQPQHF. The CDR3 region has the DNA TGTGCCAGCAGCTTAGTGATTAGGGGGGGTCAGCCCCAGCATTTT.